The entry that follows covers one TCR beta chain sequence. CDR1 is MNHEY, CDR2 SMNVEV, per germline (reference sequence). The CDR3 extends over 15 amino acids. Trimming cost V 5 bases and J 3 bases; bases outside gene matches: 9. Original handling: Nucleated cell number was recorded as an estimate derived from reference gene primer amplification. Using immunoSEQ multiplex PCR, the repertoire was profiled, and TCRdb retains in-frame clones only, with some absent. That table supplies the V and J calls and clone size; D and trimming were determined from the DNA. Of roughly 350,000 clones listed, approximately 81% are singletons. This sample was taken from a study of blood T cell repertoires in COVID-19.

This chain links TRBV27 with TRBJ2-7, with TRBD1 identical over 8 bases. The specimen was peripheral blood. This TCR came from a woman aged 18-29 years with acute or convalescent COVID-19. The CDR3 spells CASSLSPGTGYEQYF. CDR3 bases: TGTGCCAGCAGTCTTAGTCCCGGGACAGGCTACGAGCAGTACTTC.